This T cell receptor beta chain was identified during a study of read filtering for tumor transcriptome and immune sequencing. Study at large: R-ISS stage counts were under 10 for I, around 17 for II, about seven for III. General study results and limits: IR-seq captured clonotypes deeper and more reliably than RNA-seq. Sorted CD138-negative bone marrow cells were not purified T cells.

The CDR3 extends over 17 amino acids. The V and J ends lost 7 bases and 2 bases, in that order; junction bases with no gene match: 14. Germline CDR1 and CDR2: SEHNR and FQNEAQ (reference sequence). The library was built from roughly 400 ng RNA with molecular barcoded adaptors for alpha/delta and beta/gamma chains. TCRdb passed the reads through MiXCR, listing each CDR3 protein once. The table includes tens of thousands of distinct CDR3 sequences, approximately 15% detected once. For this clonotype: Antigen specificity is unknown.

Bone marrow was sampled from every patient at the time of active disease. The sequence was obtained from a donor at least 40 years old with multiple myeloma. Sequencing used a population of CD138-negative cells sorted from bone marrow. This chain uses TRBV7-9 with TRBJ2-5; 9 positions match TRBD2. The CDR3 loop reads CASTPSRREGLQETQYF. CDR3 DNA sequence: TGTGCCAGCACCCCCTCCCGGCGGGAGGGCCTACAAGAGACCCAGTACTTC.